Presented here are 7 T cell receptor beta chains from one specimen sequenced in a study of shared clonotypes between healthy human individuals. This table comes from immunoSEQ multiplex PCR, and its TCRdb copy is limited to in-frame clones, with some not included. The sample lists about 730,000 clones, 55% to 75% occurring once. Sequencing was carried out using memory CD4+ T cells sorted from blood. The subset: CD45RA-negative fraction. The receptors come from a woman in her thirties in good health.

This sequence joins TRBV5-1 and TRBJ1-1, with 9 bases matching TRBD1. The junction had 6 bases not matched to a gene; V was cut back by 2 bases and J by 4 bases. This CDR3 spans 15 amino acids. Germline CDR1 SGHRS, CDR2 YFSETQ. The CDR3 bases are TGCGCCAGCAGCTTTAAACAGGGGGCCTTCACTGAAGCTTTCTTT. Its protein is CASSFKQGAFTEAFF.

V usage is TRBV19 and J usage is TRBJ2-2; 7 nucleotides line up with TRBD2. CDR3 size: 15 residues. Per the germline V gene, CDR1 is LNHDA and CDR2 is SQIVND (reference sequence). V shed 7 bases and J 2 bases; nucleotides not matched to a gene: 7. For the CDR3, the DNA is TGTGCCAGTAATTGGGCTAGCGGAAACACCGGGGAGCTGTTTTTT. It translates to CASNWASGNTGELFF.

The genes are TRBV6-6 and TRBJ2-2; the match to TRBD2 covers 12 bases. Germline V CDR1 and CDR2: MNHNY, SVGAGI (reference sequence). The CDR3 sequence is 15 residues long. After removal of 5 bases from V and 4 bases from J, the junction contained 2 bases not matched to a gene. The DNA for the CDR3 is TGTGCCAGCAGTCCGACTAGCGGGGGCACCGGGGAGCTGTTTTTT. Its translation is CASSPTSGGTGELFF.

The V gene is TRBV25-1, the J gene TRBJ2-1, with TRBD1 identical over 8 bases. This CDR3 is built from 15 residues. The V segment lost 2 bases and the J segment 6 bases; nucleotides outside the gene matches: 6. The germline V gene has CDR1 MGHDK and CDR2 SYGVNS. The CDR3 DNA follows: TGTGCCAGCAGTGAAGGTGGACAGGGTTTCAATGAGCAGTTCTTC. Translation: CASSEGGQGFNEQFF.

The chain joins TRBV9 to TRBJ1-1; no firm D call. CDR3 size: 13 residues. The V gene lost 4 bases and the J gene lost 3 bases, with 10 bases spanning the gap. The germline V gene encodes CDR1 SGDLS and CDR2 YYNGEE. Here the CDR3 DNA reads TGTGCCAGCAGCACCCAGGTAGACACTGAAGCTTTCTTT. Encoded protein: CASSTQVDTEAFF.

The chain employs TRBV10-1 and TRBJ2-1, with 9 nucleotides matching TRBD1. CDR3 size: 13 residues. Germline V gene sequence: CDR1 WNHNN, CDR2 SYGVQD (reference sequence). V lost 4 bases and J lost 9; bases outside the gene matches: 4. Here the CDR3 reads CASSVMTGGEQFF. The CDR3, as DNA: TGCGCCAGCAGTGTAATGACAGGGGGTGAGCAGTTCTTC.

Worth noting for this clone: Other nucleotide sequences from this sample produce the same CDR3. This chain connects TRBV18 to TRBJ1-3; D not certain. From germline, CDR1 is KGHSH and CDR2 LQKENI. This CDR3 is built from 13 residues. Trimming left V 4 bases short and J 0 bases short, with 4 bases between. DNA of the CDR3: TGTGCCAGCTCACAAGACTCTGGAAACACCATATATTTT. Translating gives CASSQDSGNTIYF.